This T cell receptor beta chain was found in a study of blood T cell repertoires in COVID-19 (dated by TCRdb to 2020 to 2021). Background on the whole study: Samples from collaborators originated in the United States, Italy and Spain and spanned both the acute and convalescent phases of COVID-19. The prospective study material was composed of cDNA or gDNA derived from T cells, B-cell-depleted T cells, or PBMCs. The dataset comprised deeply sampled blood TCRbeta repertoires from subjects exposed to, actively infected with, or recovered from COVID-19. The repertoires were released in a freely available public database meant as a resource for research on the immune response to SARS-CoV-2. Samples came from the ongoing ImmuneRACE study (first 160 participants) plus 1,254 subjects from 6 global collaborators. A de-identified subject ID, COVID-19 status, age in years and sex were almost always included in the sample metadata. Where available, HLA class I and class II types were obtained from metadata supplied by the sample provider rather than from assay-based typing.

The germline V gene yields SGHVS for CDR1 and FQNEAQ for CDR2. Measured from the cysteine to the phenylalanine, the CDR3 is 16 residues long. Only the CDR3 region is kept as DNA, spanning 48 bases read in frame from base 1. From V the trimming removes 5 bases and from J it removes 0 bases, while the gene matches leave 8 bases of the junction unaccounted for. On this clone: No antigen is known for it. No base qualities exist here, and no much larger clone lies one base off it.

Overall results and qualifications from the work: The quantity of clinical and demographic metadata differed by source and by participant and was supplied without curation.

TCRbeta CDR3 regions were amplified from genomic DNA by means of the immunoSEQ Assay, a bias-controlled multiplex PCR. The authors' analysis ran thus. Within the assay, amplification of reference gene primers was used to estimate how many nucleated cells each sample contained. To quantify the absolute abundance of each unique TCRbeta CDR3 rearrangement, sequence reads were collapsed and filtered. Productive Simpson clonality was computed per sample as the square root of Simpson's diversity index over productive rearrangements. The table was pulled from immuneACCESS by TCRdb, which kept in-frame rearrangements only. Such tables lose some clones; where checked, under half of the loss comes from unresolved V genes, and the rest has no known cause. V and J calls plus clone size are reproduced from that table; the DNA served to infer D and trimming. The sample table records about 250,000 clones; approximately 84% of these occur just once. The ten largest make up about 4.2% of the sample.

Collaborating institutions collected whole blood in K2EDTA tubes following their own protocols. For TCRbeta analysis, collaborator samples were shipped as frozen whole blood, as isolated PBMCs, or as DNA extracted from either sample type. Recombination connected TRBV7-8 to TRBJ2-3; the junction holds 7 bases that match TRBD2. The source is a man aged 50 or older with active or convalescent COVID-19. The sample was peripheral blood. Here the CDR3 is given as CASSLRASGSTDTQYF. The nucleotide sequence is TGTGCCAGCAGCCTTCGGGCTAGCGGAAGCACAGATACGCAGTATTTT.